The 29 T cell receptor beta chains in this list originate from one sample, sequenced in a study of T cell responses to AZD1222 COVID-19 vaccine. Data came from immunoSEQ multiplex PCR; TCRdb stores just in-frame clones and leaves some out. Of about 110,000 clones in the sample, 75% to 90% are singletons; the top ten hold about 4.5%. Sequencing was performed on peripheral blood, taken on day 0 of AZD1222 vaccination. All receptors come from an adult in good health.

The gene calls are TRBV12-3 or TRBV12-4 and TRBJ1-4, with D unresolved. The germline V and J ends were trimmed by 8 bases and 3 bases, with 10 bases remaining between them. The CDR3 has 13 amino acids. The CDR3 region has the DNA TGTGCCAGCGTTCAGGCCTCTAATGAAAAACTGTTTTTT. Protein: CASVQASNEKLFF.

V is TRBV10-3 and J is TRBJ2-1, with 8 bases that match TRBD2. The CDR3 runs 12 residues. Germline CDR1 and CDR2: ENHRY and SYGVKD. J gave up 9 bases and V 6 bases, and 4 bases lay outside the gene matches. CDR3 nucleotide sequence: TGTGCCATCAGCGGGGGGGCCAGTGAGCAGTTCTTC. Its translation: CAISGGASEQFF.

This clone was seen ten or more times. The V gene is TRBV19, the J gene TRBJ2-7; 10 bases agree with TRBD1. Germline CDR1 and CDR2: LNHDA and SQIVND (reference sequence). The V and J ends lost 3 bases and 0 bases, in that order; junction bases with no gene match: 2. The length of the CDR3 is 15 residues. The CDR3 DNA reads TGTGCCAGTAGTATCGGGACAGGGGTCTCCTACGAGCAGTACTTC. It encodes CASSIGTGVSYEQYF. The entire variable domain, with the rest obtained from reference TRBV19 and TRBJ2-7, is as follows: DGGITQSPKYLFRKEGQNVTLSCEQNLNHDAMYWYRQDPGQGLRLIYYSQIVNDFQKGDIAEGYSVSREKKESFPLTVTSAQKNPTAFYLCASSIGTGVSYEQYFGPGTRLTVT.

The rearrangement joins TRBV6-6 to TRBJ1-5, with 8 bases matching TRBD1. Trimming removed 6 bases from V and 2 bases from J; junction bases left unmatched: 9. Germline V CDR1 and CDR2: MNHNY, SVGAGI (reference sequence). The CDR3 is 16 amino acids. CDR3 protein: CASRTWTGIGNQPQHF. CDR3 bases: TGTGCCAGCAGGACGTGGACAGGGATTGGCAATCAGCCCCAGCATTTT.

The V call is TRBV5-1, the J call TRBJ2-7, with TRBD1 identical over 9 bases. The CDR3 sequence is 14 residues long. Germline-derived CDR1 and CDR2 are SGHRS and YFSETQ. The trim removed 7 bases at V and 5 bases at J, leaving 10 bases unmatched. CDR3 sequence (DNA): TGCGCCAGCTCCTCGGGACAGGGTTCCCACGAGCAGTACTTC. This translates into CASSSGQGSHEQYF.

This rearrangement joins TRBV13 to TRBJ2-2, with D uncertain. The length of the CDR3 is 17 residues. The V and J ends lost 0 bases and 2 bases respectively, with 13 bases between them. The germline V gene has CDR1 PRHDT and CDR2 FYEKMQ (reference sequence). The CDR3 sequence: CASSLGRWQENTGELFF. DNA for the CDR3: TGTGCCAGCAGCTTAGGCCGGTGGCAGGAAAACACCGGGGAGCTGTTTTTT.

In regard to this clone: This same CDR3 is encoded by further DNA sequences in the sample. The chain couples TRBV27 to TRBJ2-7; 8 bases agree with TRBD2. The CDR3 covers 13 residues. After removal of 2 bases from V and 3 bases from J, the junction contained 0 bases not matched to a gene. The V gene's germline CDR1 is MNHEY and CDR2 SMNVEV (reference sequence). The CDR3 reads CASSLGTSYEQYF. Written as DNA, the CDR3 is TGTGCCAGCAGTTTAGGGACTAGCTACGAGCAGTACTTC.

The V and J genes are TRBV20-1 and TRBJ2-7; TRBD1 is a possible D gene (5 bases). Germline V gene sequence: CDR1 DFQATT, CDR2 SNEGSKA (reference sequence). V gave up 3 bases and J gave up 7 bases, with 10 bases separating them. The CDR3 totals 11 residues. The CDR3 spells CSASKGPEQYF. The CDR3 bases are TGCAGTGCTAGCAAGGGGCCAGAGCAGTACTTC.

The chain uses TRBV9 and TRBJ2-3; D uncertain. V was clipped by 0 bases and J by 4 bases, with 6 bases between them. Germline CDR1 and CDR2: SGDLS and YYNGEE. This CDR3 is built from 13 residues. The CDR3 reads CASSVEVPDTQYF. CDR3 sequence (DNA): TGTGCCAGCAGCGTAGAAGTCCCAGATACGCAGTATTTT. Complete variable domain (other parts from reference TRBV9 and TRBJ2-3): DSGVTQTPKHLITATGQRVTLRCSPRSGDLSVYWYQQSLDQGLQFLIQYYNGEERAKGNILERFSAQQFPDLHSELNLSSLELGDSALYFCASSVEVPDTQYFGPGTRLTVL.

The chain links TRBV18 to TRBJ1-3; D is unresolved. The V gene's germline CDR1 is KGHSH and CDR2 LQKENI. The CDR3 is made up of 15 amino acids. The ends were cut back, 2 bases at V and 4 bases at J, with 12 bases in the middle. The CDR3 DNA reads TGTGCCAGCTCACCAGCGAACCGTGACGGAAACACCATATATTTT. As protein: CASSPANRDGNTIYF.

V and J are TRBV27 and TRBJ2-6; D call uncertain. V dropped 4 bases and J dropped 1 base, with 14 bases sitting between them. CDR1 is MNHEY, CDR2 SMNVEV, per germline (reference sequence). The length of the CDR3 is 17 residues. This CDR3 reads CASSSRVGTSGANVLTF. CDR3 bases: TGTGCCAGCAGTTCCCGGGTTGGTACGTCTGGGGCCAACGTCCTGACTTTC. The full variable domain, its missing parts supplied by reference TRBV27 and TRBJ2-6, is EAQVTQNPRYLITVTGKKLTVTCSQNMNHEYMSWYRQDPGLGLRQIYYSMNVEVTDKGDVPEGYKVSRKEKRNFPLILESPSPNQTSLYFCASSSRVGTSGANVLTFGAGSRLTVL.

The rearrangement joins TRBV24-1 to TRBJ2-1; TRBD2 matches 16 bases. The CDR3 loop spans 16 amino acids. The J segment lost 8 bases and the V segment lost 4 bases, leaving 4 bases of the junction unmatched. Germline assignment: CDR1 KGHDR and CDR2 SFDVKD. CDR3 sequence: CATSEPGLAGGHEQFF. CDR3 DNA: TGTGCCACCAGTGAGCCGGGACTAGCGGGGGGGCATGAGCAGTTCTTC.

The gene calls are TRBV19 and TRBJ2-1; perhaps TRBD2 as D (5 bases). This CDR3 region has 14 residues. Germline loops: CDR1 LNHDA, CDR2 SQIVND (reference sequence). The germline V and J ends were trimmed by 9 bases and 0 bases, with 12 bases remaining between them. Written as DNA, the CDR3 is TGTGCCAGCGCCGGACTCAGCTCCTACAATGAGCAGTTCTTC. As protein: CASAGLSSYNEQFF.

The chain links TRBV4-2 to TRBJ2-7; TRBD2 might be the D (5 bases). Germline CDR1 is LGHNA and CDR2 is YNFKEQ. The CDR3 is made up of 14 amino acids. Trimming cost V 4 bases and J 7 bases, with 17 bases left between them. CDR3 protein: CASSPEDSNGEQYF. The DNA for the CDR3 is TGTGCCAGCAGCCCTGAGGACTCAAATGGGGAGCAGTACTTC.

The CDR3 spells CASGLAPSSGGSDTQYF. CDR3 bases: TGTGCTAGTGGTTTGGCCCCCTCTTCTGGGGGATCAGATACGCAGTATTTT. The V gene is TRBV12-5, the J gene TRBJ2-3, with D perhaps TRBD1 or TRBD2 (5 bases each). With 1 base removed from V and 4 bases from J, the gap between germline ends came to 18 bases. The CDR3 sequence is 17 residues long. Germline V gene sequence: CDR1 LGHNT, CDR2 FRNRAP.

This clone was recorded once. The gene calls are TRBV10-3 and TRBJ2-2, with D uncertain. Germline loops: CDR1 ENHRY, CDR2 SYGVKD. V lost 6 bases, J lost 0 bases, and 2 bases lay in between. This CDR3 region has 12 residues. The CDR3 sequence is CAIRPNTGELFF. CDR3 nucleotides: TGTGCCATCAGGCCGAACACCGGGGAGCTGTTTTTT.

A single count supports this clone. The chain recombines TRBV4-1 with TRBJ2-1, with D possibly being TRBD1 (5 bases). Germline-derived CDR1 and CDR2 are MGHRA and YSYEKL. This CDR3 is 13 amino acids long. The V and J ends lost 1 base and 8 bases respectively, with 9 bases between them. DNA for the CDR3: TGCGCCAGCAGCCAAGTGCTCAGGGATGAGCAGTTCTTC. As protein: CASSQVLRDEQFF.

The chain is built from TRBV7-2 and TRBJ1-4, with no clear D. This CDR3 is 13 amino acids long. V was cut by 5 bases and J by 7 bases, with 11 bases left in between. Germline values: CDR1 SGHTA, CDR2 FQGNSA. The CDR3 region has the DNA TGTGCCAGCAGCCGCCAGGCACTTGAAAAACTGTTTTTT. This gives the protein CASSRQALEKLFF. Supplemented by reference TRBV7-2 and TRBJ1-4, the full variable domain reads GAGVSQSPSNKVTEKGKDVELRCDPISGHTALYWYRQSLGQGLEFLIYFQGNSAPDKSGLPSDRFSAERTGGSVSTLTIQRTQQEDSAVYLCASSRQALEKLFFGSGTQLSVL.

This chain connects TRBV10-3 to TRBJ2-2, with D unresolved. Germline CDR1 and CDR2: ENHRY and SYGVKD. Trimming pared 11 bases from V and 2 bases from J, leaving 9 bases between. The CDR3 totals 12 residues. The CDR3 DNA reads TGTGCCTTGGGCACCAACACCGGGGAGCTGTTTTTT. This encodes CALGTNTGELFF.

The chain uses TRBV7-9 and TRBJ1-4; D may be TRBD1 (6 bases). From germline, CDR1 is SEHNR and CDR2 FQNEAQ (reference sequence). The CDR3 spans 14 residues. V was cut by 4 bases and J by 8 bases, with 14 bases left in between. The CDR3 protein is CASSYRVGNEKLFF. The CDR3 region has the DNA TGTGCCAGCAGCTACAGGGTCGGGAACGAAAAACTGTTTTTT.

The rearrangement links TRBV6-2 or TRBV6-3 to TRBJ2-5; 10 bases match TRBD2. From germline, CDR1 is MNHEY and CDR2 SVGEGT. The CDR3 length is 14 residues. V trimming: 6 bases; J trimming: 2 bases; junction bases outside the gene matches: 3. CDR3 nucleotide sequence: TGTGCCAGCAGCTTACTAGCGGGGCAAGAGACCCAGTACTTC. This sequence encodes CASSLLAGQETQYF.

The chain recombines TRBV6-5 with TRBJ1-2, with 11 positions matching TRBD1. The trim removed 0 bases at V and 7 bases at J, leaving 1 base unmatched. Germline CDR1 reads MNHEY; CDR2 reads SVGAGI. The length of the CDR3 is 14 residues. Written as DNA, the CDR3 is TGTGCCAGCAGTTACTCGGACAGGGGGCCTGGCTACACCTTC. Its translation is CASSYSDRGPGYTF.

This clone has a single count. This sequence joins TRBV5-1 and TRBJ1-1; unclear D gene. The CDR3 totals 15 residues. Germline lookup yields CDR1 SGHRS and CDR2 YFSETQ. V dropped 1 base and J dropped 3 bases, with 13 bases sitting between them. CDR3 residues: CASSLLGKEDTEAFF. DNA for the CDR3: TGCGCCAGCAGCTTGCTAGGGAAAGAGGACACTGAAGCTTTCTTT. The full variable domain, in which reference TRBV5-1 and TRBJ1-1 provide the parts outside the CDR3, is KAGVTQTPRYLIKTRGQQVTLSCSPISGHRSVSWYQQTPGQGLQFLFEYFSETQRNKGNFPGRFSGRQFSNSRSEMNVSTLELGDSALYLCASSLLGKEDTEAFFGQGTRLTVV.

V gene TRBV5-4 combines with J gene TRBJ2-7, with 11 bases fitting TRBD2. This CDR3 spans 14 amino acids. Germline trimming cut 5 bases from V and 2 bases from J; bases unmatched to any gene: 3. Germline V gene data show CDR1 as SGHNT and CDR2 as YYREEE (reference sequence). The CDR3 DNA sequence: TGTGCCAGCAGTTGGGGACTAGCGGCCTACGAGCAGTACTTC. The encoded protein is CASSWGLAAYEQYF.

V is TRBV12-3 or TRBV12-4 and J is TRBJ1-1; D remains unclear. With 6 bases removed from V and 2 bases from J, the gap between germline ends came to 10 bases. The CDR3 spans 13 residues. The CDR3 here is CASSREYNTEAFF. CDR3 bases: TGTGCCAGCAGCCGAGAGTACAACACTGAAGCTTTCTTT.

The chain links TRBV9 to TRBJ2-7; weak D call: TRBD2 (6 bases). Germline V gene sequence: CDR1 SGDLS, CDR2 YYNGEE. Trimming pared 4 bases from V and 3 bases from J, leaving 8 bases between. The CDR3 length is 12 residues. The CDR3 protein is CASSRGDYEQYF. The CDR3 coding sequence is TGTGCCAGCAGCCGCGGGGACTACGAGCAGTACTTC.

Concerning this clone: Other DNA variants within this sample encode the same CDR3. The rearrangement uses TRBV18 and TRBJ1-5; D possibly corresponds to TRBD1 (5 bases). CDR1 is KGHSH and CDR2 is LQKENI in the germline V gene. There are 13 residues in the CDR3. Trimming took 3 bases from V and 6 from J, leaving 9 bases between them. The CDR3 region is CASSPPGGQPQHF. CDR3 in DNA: TGTGCCAGCTCACCTCCTGGGGGTCAGCCCCAGCATTTT. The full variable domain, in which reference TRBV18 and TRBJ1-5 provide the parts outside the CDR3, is NAGVMQNPRHLVRRRGQEARLRCSPMKGHSHVYWYRQLPEEGLKFMVYLQKENIIDESGMPKERFSAEFPKEGPSILRIQQVVRGDSAAYFCASSPPGGQPQHFGDGTRLSIL.

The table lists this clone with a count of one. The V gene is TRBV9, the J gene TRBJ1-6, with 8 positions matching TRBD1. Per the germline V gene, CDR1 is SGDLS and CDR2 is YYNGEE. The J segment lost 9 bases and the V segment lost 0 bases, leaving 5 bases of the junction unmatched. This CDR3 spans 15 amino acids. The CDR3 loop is CASSVGGQVFSPLHF. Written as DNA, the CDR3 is TGTGCCAGCAGCGTAGGGGGACAGGTTTTTTCACCCCTCCACTTT.

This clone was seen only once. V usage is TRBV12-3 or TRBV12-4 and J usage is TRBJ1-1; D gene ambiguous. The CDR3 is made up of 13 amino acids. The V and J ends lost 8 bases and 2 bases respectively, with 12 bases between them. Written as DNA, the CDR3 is TGTGCCAGCGTGGTGTCTTTAAACACTGAAGCTTTCTTT. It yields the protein CASVVSLNTEAFF.